This paragraph covers one T cell receptor beta chain sequence. As yet, its antigen is unknown. Assay used: immunoSEQ multiplex PCR; TCRdb lists only in-frame clones, some missing. The table lists about 19,000 clones, 70% to 90% of them singletons. CDR3 length equals 16 residues. The germline gives CDR1 MDHEN, CDR2 SYDVKM. The trim removed 5 bases at V and 5 bases at J, leaving 11 bases unmatched. The data were taken from a study of somatic mutations in cytotoxic T cells in rheumatoid arthritis. Overall study context: Right after diagnosis, and before any treatment had started, patient peripheral blood (30 ml EDTA) was drawn. T-cell populations stained with V beta antibodies were in some cases flow-sorted at nearly 100% purity, including V beta1+ cells that were sequenced for TCRB.

Study outcomes and limitations: The study found that the largest CD8+ clone exceeded 20% of CD8+ cells in 8 of 65 patients. Statistically, CD8+ T-cell clonality was not significantly distinct between individuals with rheumatoid arthritis and age-matched healthy controls.

V gene TRBV28 combines with J gene TRBJ2-1; 8 bases are a match to TRBD2. The clonotype comes from an adult with rheumatoid arthritis. The specimen was CD8+ T cells sorted from blood. The CDR3 sequence is CASSPRGGEGHNEQFF. DNA for the CDR3: TGTGCCAGCAGTCCTCGGGGGGGAGAGGGACACAATGAGCAGTTCTTC.